The clone carrying this T cell receptor beta chain has ten or more counts. Its antigen is unidentified. The CDR3 goes on 3 residues after the read ends, and that part is filled in from the germline J gene. CDR3 size: 15 residues. The germline V gene encodes CDR1 SGHRS and CDR2 YFSETQ. V gave up 2 bases and J gave up 0 bases; unmatched junction bases: 2. This sample is drawn from a study of T cell clonality in common variable immunodeficiency. Regarding the study as a whole: The cause of increased CVID clonality remains unclear without subpopulation sequencing.

CVID and control samples used equivalent genomic DNA input. The assay was immunoSEQ multiplex PCR, and TCRdb's table has in-frame clones only and misses some. This sample shows approximately 44,000 clones and no singletons; roughly 2.8% rests with the ten largest. J is TRBJ1-1 and V is TRBV5-1; 9 nucleotides agree with TRBD1. Source material: peripheral blood mononuclear cells. The sequence was obtained from a person aged 18 to 70 in good health. The CDR3 reads CASSLGTGMNTEAFF. CDR3 DNA (partial): TGCGCCAGCAGCTTAGGGACAGGGATGAACACTGAA. Complete variable domain (other parts from reference TRBV5-1 and TRBJ1-1): KAGVTQTPRYLIKTRGQQVTLSCSPISGHRSVSWYQQTPGQGLQFLFEYFSETQRNKGNFPGRFSGRQFSNSRSEMNVSTLELGDSALYLCASSLGTGMNTEAFFGQGTRLTVV.